The 18 T cell receptor beta chains below were found in one sample sequenced in a study of shared clonotypes between healthy human individuals. Sequencing used immunoSEQ multiplex PCR; TCRdb keeps in-frame clones, though not all of them. The repertoire consists of 1.5 million to 2.5 million clones, with 85% to 95% occurring once and the leading ten covering 1.2%. CD45RO-negative CD8 cells positively selected for CCR7 made up the naive population, which excluded terminally differentiated effector memory CD45RA+ cells. The sequenced sample was naive CD8+ T cells sorted from blood. Receptors originate from a man younger than 35 in good health.

The V call is TRBV7-8, the J call TRBJ2-7, with D perhaps given as TRBD1 or TRBD2 (7 bases each). In germline, CDR1 is SGHVS, CDR2 FQNEAQ. The CDR3 is made up of 14 amino acids. V was cut by 5 bases and J by 7 bases, with 18 bases left in between. This CDR3 reads CASSVLQGREEQYF. In DNA form, the CDR3 reads TGTGCCAGCAGCGTACTACAGGGGAGGGAGGAGCAGTACTTC.

The rearrangement uses TRBV18 and TRBJ1-2; 7 bases are shared with TRBD1. The germline gives CDR1 KGHSH, CDR2 LQKENI. CDR3 length: 15 residues. Trimming removed 0 bases from V and 4 bases from J; junction bases left unmatched: 5. CDR3 nucleotides: TGTGCCAGCTCACCACCGGACAGGACCTTCTATGGCTACACCTTC. This translates into CASSPPDRTFYGYTF. Full variable domain (rest looked up from reference TRBV18 and TRBJ1-2): NAGVMQNPRHLVRRRGQEARLRCSPMKGHSHVYWYRQLPEEGLKFMVYLQKENIIDESGMPKERFSAEFPKEGPSILRIQQVVRGDSAAYFCASSPPDRTFYGYTFGSGTRLTVV.

The chain uses TRBV7-2 and TRBJ2-7; D is uncertain. The CDR3 covers 17 residues. The ends were cut back, 2 bases at V and 4 bases at J, with 21 bases in the middle. The V gene's germline CDR1 is SGHTA and CDR2 FQGNSA. CDR3 loop: CASSLSGGSLGYYEQYF. In DNA form, the CDR3 reads TGTGCCAGCAGCTTAAGTGGTGGTTCGCTGGGTTATTACGAGCAGTACTTC.

Turning to this clone: A single base separates this from a much larger clone, so it may be a read error. This CDR3 is also generated by other DNA sequences in the sample. The rearrangement uses TRBV7-8 and TRBJ2-7; no clear D gene. The CDR3 sequence is 12 residues long. V lost 1 base and J lost 3, with 4 bases in between. Germline values: CDR1 SGHVS, CDR2 FQNEAQ. The CDR3 bases are TGTGCCAGCAGCTTAGGGGTCTACGAGCAGTACTTC. The encoded protein is CASSLGVYEQYF.

The rearrangement links TRBV14 to TRBJ2-2; 8 positions match TRBD2. Germline V lookup: CDR1 SGHDN, CDR2 FVKESK. V shed 4 bases, J shed 5 bases, and the junction held 3 bases outside the gene matches. The CDR3 extends over 14 amino acids. The CDR3 region is CASSLIAGTGELFF. The CDR3 DNA reads TGTGCCAGCAGCCTGATAGCGGGGACCGGGGAGCTGTTTTTT.

The V and J genes are TRBV27 and TRBJ1-1; no reliable D call. V shed 3 bases and J shed 5 bases, with 10 bases lying between them. The CDR3 has 13 amino acids. The V gene's germline CDR1 is MNHEY and CDR2 SMNVEV (reference sequence). The CDR3 nucleotides are TGTGCCAGCAGTTTCTTTAGAGGTACTGAAGCTTTCTTT. Its translation is CASSFFRGTEAFF.

The V and J genes are TRBV5-6 and TRBJ2-7, with D maybe TRBD1 (5 bases). The CDR3 consists of 14 residues. Between the trimmed V and J ends, which lost 0 bases and 3 bases, there was a span of 10 bases. The germline CDR1 and CDR2 sequences are SGHDT and YYEEEE. The CDR3 DNA follows: TGTGCCAGCAGCTTGGACAGGTCCCTCTACGAGCAGTACTTC. It encodes CASSLDRSLYEQYF.

This rearrangement joins TRBV28 to TRBJ1-5; TRBD1 matches at 9 bases. CDR1 MDHEN and CDR2 SYDVKM come from the germline V gene. The CDR3 covers 15 residues. Losses at the gene ends were 3 bases for V and 2 bases for J; bases not matched to a gene: 2. CDR3 sequence: CASSFRDRGNQPQHF. For the CDR3, the DNA is TGTGCCAGCAGTTTCCGGGACAGGGGCAATCAGCCCCAGCATTTT.

The chain links TRBV5-6 to TRBJ1-2; D may be TRBD1 (6 bases). CDR3 length: 14 amino acids. Germline values: CDR1 SGHDT, CDR2 YYEEEE. Deletions cut 5 bases from V and 3 bases from J, with 14 bases between. CDR3 in amino acids: CASSFQGFDYGYTF. The DNA for the CDR3 is TGTGCCAGCAGTTTCCAGGGGTTCGACTATGGCTACACCTTC.

This rearrangement joins TRBV19 to TRBJ2-6; D possibly matches TRBD1 or TRBD2 (5 bases each). Germline CDR1 and CDR2: LNHDA and SQIVND (reference sequence). Trimming cost V 5 bases and J 2 bases, with 13 bases left between them. The CDR3 consists of 16 residues. The CDR3 DNA is TGTGCCAGTAGTGAGGGACCAACCGCTGGGGCCAACGTCCTGACTTTC. Protein product: CASSEGPTAGANVLTF.

The genes are TRBV27 and TRBJ2-7, with a weak D call TRBD1 (5 bases). Trimming shortened V by 6 bases and J by 2 bases, and 14 bases separated the two germline ends. The CDR3 length is 14 residues. The germline V gene encodes CDR1 MNHEY and CDR2 SMNVEV (reference sequence). The CDR3 coding sequence is TGTGCCAGCAGCCACAGGAATACCCCCTACGAGCAGTACTTC. This sequence encodes CASSHRNTPYEQYF.

The rearrangement uses TRBV5-1 and TRBJ1-5; D ambiguous. This CDR3 comprises 15 residues. Per the germline V gene, CDR1 is SGHRS and CDR2 is YFSETQ. The V end lost 0 bases, the J end lost 3 bases, and 10 bases lay between the germline ends. CDR3 sequence (DNA): TGCGCCAGCAGCTTGGAGTCTCCCTACAATCAGCCCCAGCATTTT. Translation gives CASSLESPYNQPQHF.

This chain connects TRBV5-4 to TRBJ2-3; TRBD2 matches at 8 bases. The V gene end was trimmed by 3 bases and the J gene end by 0 bases; junction bases not matched to a gene: 9. Germline V gene sequence: CDR1 SGHNT, CDR2 YYREEE (reference sequence). This CDR3 spans 17 amino acids. CDR3 sequence reads: CASSWDRAGASTDTQYF. CDR3 in DNA: TGTGCCAGCAGCTGGGATAGAGCGGGGGCAAGCACAGATACGCAGTATTTT.

In the case of this clone: Within the sample, other DNA sequences also encode this same CDR3. CDR3 sequence: CASSQGAVTDTQYF. CDR3 coding DNA: TGCGCCAGCAGCCAAGGGGCGGTGACAGATACGCAGTATTTT. The chain has TRBV4-3 and TRBJ2-3; no clear D. V dropped 1 base and J dropped 3 bases, with 8 bases sitting between them. Germline lookup yields CDR1 LGHNA and CDR2 YSLEER. The CDR3 is 14 amino acids.

The genes are TRBV5-4 and TRBJ1-1, with TRBD1 as a possible D gene (5 bases). Looked up from germline, CDR1 is SGHNT and CDR2 is YYREEE (reference sequence). The V and J ends lost 1 base and 2 bases respectively, with 9 bases between them. The CDR3 sequence is 14 residues long. The CDR3 region has the DNA TGTGCCAGCAGCTTGTTCCAGGGAAACACTGAAGCTTTCTTT. It specifies CASSLFQGNTEAFF.

Concerning this clone itself: This same CDR3 is encoded by further DNA sequences in the sample. The chain has TRBV2 and TRBJ1-4; TRBD1 matches 10 bases. V shed 6 bases and J 6 bases; nucleotides not matched to a gene: 1. The CDR3 extends over 13 amino acids. The germline gives CDR1 SNHLY, CDR2 FYNNEI. As DNA, the CDR3 is TGTGCCAGCAGGGGGACAGGGGATGAAAAACTGTTTTTT. Amino acids: CASRGTGDEKLFF.

The chain couples TRBV13 to TRBJ2-1; TRBD2 matches at 14 bases. Germline V gene sequence: CDR1 PRHDT, CDR2 FYEKMQ (reference sequence). The V and J ends lost 4 bases and 10 bases, in that order; junction bases with no gene match: 6. This CDR3 spans 15 amino acids. The CDR3 DNA reads as TGTGCCAGCAGCTCGGGACTAGCGGGAGAGGGAGAGCAGTTCTTC. Translation gives CASSSGLAGEGEQFF.

Points on this clone: Within the sample, other DNA sequences also encode this same CDR3. V usage is TRBV10-3 and J usage is TRBJ2-7, with D perhaps matching TRBD2 (5 bases). This CDR3 is built from 14 residues. The germline V and J ends were trimmed by 0 bases and 4 bases, with 10 bases remaining between them. Germline V gene lookup returns CDR1 ENHRY and CDR2 SYGVKD. The CDR3 region is CAISESGVGYEQYF. As DNA, the CDR3 is TGTGCCATCAGTGAGTCGGGAGTGGGTTACGAGCAGTACTTC.